This TCR beta chain was captured by sequencing in a study of T cell responses to AZD1222 COVID-19 vaccine. Overall study: The analysis combined second doses at about 4 or about 12 weeks.

On this clone itself: Antigen unknown.

Study observations and caveats: Of the AZD1222 recipients, only 5 to 7 were seropositive at baseline. Clonal diversity was possibly underestimated, and the donors were mostly white British, with more females. A reported finding is that nearly half of spike-specific TCRs target unmutated variant regions.

Only in-frame clones appear in the TCRdb table, and some are missing; sequencing was by immunoSEQ multiplex PCR. The repertoire consists of around 150,000 clones, with under 95% occurring once and the leading ten covering around 1.3%. Trimming at V came to 5 bases and at J to 3 bases, leaving 17 bases not matched to a gene. In germline, CDR1 is MDHEN, CDR2 SYDVKM. The CDR3 runs to 20 residues. This chain connects TRBV28 to TRBJ2-5, with 14 bases aligning to TRBD2. Specimen: peripheral blood, collected on day 0 of AZD1222 vaccination. The clonotype was recovered from an adult in good health. The CDR3 DNA reads as TGTGCCAGCAGTCCGATGACTAGCGGGAGGGCCTGGGTTTTTGAAGAGACCCAGTACTTC. Protein product: CASSPMTSGRAWVFEETQYF.